This T cell receptor (beta chain) was sequenced during a study of T-cell memory formation after mild COVID-19. Looking at the study overall: Largely, the TCR clusters proved donor specific. Whole-study findings and limits: Memory from before infection featured some responding clones, which suggests cross-reactive memory joined. Researchers could not confirm that second-wave clones peaking on day 37 targeted SARS-CoV-2.

The 5'RACE method, run with constant-segment primers, produced TCR alpha and TCR beta cDNA libraries (carrying sample barcodes and UMIs). TCRdb passed the 5' RACE reads through MiXCR, listing each CDR3 protein once. The data contain 470,000 or so distinct CDR3 sequences, roughly 23% of them singletons. The CDR3 is 11 amino acids. Per germline, CDR1 SGHRS and CDR2 YFSETQ. With respect to this clonotype: The antigen is not known. At one of its ends the junction is not consistent with the germline gene, which may arise from a read error.

Sequenced material: PBMCs or a T cell subset sorted from them (not recorded which). This sequence joins TRBV5-1 and TRBJ1-2, with a tentative D call TRBD1 (5 bases). The receptor was derived from an adult woman who had mild COVID-19 (a few samples of this study predate the infection). Cell type and time point are not known. The CDR3: CASKDAYWTSF. CDR3 nucleotide sequence: TGCGCCAGCAAGGACGCTTATTGGACAAGCTTC.